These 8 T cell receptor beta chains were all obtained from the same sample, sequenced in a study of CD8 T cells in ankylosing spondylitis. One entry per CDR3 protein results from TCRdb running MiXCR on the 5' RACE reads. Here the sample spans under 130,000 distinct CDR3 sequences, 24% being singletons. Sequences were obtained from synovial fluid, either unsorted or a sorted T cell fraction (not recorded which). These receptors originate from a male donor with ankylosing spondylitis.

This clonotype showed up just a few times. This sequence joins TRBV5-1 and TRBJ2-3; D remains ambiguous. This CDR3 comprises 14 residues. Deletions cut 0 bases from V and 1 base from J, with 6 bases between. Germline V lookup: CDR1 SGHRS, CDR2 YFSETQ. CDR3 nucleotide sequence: TGCGCCAGCAGCTTGGGACAACGCACAGATACGCAGTATTTT. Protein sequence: CASSLGQRTDTQYF.

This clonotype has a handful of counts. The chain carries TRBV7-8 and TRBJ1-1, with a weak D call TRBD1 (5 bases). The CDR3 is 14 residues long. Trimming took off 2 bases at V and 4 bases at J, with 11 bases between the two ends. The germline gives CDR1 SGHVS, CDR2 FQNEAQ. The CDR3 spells CASSLTPGLTEAFF. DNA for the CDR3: TGTGCCAGCAGCTTAACACCAGGGCTCACTGAAGCTTTCTTT. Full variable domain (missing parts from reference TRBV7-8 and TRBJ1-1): GAGVSQSPRYKVAKRGQDVALRCDPISGHVSLFWYQQALGQGPEFLTYFQNEAQLDKSGLPSDRFFAERPEGSVSTLKIQRTQQEDSAVYLCASSLTPGLTEAFFGQGTRLTVV.

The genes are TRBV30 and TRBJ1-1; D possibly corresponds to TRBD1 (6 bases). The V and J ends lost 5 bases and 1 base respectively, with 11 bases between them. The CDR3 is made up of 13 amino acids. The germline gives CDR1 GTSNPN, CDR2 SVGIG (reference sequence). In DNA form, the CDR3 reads TGTGCCTGGGGGGTGACAGGGAACACTGAAGCTTTCTTT. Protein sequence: CAWGVTGNTEAFF.

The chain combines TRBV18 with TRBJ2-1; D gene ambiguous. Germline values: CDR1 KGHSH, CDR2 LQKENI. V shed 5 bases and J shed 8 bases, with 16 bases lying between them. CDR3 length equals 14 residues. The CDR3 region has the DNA TGTGCCAGCTCATCCTCCTATACGCTGGATGAGCAGTTCTTC. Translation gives CASSSSYTLDEQFF. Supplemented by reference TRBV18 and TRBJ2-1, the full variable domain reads NAGVMQNPRHLVRRRGQEARLRCSPMKGHSHVYWYRQLPEEGLKFMVYLQKENIIDESGMPKERFSAEFPKEGPSILRIQQVVRGDSAAYFCASSSSYTLDEQFFGPGTRLTVL.

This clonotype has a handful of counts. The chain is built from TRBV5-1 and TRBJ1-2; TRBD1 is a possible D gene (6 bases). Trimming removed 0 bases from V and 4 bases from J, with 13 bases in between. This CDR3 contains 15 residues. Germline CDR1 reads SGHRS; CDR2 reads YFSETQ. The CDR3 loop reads CASSLEMAQGYGYTF. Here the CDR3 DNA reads TGCGCCAGCAGCTTGGAAATGGCACAGGGCTATGGCTACACCTTC.

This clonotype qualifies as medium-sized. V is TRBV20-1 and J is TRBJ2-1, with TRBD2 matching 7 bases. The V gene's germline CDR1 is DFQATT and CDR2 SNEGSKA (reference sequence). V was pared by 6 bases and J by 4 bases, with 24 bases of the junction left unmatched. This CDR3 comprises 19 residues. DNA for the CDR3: TGCAGTGCCCACGACGAGGACGAGCCCCCTAGCGGATATTACAATGAGCAGTTCTTC. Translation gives CSAHDEDEPPSGYYNEQFF.

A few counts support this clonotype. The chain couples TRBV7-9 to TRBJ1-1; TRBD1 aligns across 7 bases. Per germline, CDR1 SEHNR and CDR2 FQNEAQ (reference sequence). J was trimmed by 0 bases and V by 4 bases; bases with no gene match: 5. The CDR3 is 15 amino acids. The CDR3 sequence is CASSSYGTVNTEAFF. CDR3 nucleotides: TGTGCCAGCAGCTCCTACGGGACAGTGAACACTGAAGCTTTCTTT.

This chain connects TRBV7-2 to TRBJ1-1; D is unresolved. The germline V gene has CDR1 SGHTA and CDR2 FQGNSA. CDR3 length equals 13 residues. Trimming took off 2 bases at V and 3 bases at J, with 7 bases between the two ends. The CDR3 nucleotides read TGTGCCAGCAGCTTAAGGGCCGACACTGAAGCTTTCTTT. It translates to CASSLRADTEAFF. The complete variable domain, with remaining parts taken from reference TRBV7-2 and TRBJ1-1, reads GAGVSQSPSNKVTEKGKDVELRCDPISGHTALYWYRQSLGQGLEFLIYFQGNSAPDKSGLPSDRFSAERTGGSVSTLTIQRTQQEDSAVYLCASSLRADTEAFFGQGTRLTVV.